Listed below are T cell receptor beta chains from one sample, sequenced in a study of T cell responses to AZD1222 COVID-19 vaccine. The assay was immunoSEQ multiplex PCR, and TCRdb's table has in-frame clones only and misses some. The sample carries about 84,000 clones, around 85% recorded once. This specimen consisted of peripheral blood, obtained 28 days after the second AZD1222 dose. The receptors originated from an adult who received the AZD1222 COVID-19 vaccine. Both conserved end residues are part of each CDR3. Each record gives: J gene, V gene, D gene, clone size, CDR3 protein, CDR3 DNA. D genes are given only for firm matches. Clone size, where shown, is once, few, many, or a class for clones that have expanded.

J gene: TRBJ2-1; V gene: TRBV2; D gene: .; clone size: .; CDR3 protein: CASRLKYNEQFF; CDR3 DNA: TGTGCCAGCAGGCTCAAATACAATGAGCAGTTCTTC
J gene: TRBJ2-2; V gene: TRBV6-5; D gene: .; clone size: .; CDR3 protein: CATGLVTGELFF; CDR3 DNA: TGTGCCACCGGACTGGTCACCGGGGAGCTGTTTTTT
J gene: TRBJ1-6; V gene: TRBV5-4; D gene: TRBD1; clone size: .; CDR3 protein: CASSVTRGTDSPLHF; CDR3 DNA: TGTGCCAGCAGCGTCACCAGGGGGACAGATTCACCCCTCCACTTT
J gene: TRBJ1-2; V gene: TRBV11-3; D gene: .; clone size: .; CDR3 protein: CASSPLPGGRGTNYGYTF; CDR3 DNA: TGTGCCAGCAGCCCGCTACCCGGGGGCAGGGGAACTAACTATGGCTACACCTTC
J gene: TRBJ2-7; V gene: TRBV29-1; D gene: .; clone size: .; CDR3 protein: CSAEDNSYEQYF; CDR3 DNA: TGCAGCGCTGAAGACAACTCCTACGAGCAGTACTTC
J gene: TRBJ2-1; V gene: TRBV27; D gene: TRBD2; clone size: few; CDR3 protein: CASKREGRNEQFF; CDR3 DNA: TGTGCCAGTAAGCGGGAGGGCCGAAATGAGCAGTTCTTC
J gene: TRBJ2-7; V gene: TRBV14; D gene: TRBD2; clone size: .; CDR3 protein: CASSQDRGAGVYEQYF; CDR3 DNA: TGTGCCAGCAGCCAAGATAGGGGAGCGGGAGTCTACGAGCAGTACTTC
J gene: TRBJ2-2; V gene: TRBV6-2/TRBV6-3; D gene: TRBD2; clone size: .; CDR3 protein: CASTPFLLTSGYTGELFF; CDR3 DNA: TGTGCCAGCACCCCCTTTTTACTGACTAGCGGTTACACCGGGGAGCTGTTTTTT
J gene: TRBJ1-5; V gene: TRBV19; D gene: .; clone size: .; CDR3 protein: CASSRDGHNQPQHF; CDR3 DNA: TGTGCCAGTAGTCGGGACGGCCACAATCAGCCCCAGCATTTT
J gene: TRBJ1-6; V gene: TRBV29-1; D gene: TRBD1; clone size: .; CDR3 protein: CITHSAGGGSPLHF; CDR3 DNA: TGCATCACACATTCTGCAGGGGGTGGATCACCCCTCCACTTT
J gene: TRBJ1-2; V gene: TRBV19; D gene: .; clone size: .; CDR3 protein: CASSKWEGVYGYTF; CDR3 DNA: TGTGCCAGTAGTAAGTGGGAAGGAGTCTATGGCTACACCTTC
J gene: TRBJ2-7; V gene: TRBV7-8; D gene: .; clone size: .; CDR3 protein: CASSFVRGSYEQYF; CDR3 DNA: TGTGCCAGCAGCTTCGTAAGGGGCTCCTACGAGCAGTACTTC
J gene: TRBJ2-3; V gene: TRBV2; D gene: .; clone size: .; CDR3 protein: CASTMGPGTDTQYF; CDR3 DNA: TGTGCCAGCACTATGGGGCCAGGCACAGATACGCAGTATTTT
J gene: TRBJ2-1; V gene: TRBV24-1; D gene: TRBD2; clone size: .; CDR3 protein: CATSDPSGGHYNEQFF; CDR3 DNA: TGTGCCACCAGTGACCCTAGCGGGGGACACTACAATGAGCAGTTCTTC
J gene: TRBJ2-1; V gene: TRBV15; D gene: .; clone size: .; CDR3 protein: CATSRRDAGGLSYNEQFF; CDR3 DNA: TGTGCCACCAGCAGACGCGACGCTGGGGGTTTATCCTACAATGAGCAGTTCTTC
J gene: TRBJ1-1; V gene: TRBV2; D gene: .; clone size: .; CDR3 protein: CASSGRVGNTEAFF; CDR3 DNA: TGTGCCAGCAGTGGCAGGGTGGGGAACACTGAAGCTTTCTTT
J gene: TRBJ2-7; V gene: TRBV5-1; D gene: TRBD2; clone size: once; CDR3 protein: CASSLSGRVDEQYF; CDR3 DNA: TGCGCCAGCAGCCTTAGCGGGAGGGTAGACGAGCAGTACTTC
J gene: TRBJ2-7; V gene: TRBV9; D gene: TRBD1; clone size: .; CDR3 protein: CASSVTGGPYEQYF; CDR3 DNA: TGTGCCAGCAGCGTAACAGGGGGCCCCTACGAGCAGTACTTC
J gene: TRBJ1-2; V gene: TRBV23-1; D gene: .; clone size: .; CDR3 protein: CASSHGCVRGYTF; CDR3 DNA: TGCGCCAGCAGTCATGGATGCGTCCGTGGCTACACCTTC
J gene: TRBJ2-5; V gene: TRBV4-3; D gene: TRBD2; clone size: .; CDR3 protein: CASSQGQQRGQETQYF; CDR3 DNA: TGCGCCAGCAGCCAAGGCCAACAGCGGGGTCAAGAGACCCAGTACTTC
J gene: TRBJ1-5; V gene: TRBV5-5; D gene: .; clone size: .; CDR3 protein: CASSLQSQGSNQPQHF; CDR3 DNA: TGTGCCAGCAGCTTGCAGTCCCAGGGAAGCAATCAGCCCCAGCATTTT
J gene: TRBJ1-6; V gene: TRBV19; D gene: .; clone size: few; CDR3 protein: CASSVGSGLNSPLHF; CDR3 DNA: TGTGCCAGTAGTGTAGGCTCAGGGTTAAATTCACCCCTCCACTTT
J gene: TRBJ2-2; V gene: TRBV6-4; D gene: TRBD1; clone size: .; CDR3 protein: CASRGTGDGELFF; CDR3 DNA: TGTGCCAGCAGAGGGACAGGGGACGGGGAGCTGTTTTTT
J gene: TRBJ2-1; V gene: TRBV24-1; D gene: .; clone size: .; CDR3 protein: CATSAGQSSYNEQFF; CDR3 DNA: TGTGCCACCAGCGCCGGGCAGAGCTCCTACAATGAGCAGTTCTTC